This T cell receptor (beta chain) was identified in a study of cytomegalovirus exposure and HLA in healthy donors. As for the study in general: Clustering assigned about 79% of the approximately 390 genotyped donors to the Caucasian-associated ancestry cluster. Study-level results: Through in vitro validation, three CMV-associated chains were shown to be specific for CMV antigens.

A word on this clone: Its antigen is as yet unknown.

All donors participated as healthy donors of bone marrow. This PCR relied on a set of 60 Vbeta primers and 13 Jbeta primers. In the authors' methods: A later analysis counted 70 million to 85 million unique TCR beta chains, around 11 million shared. Generated by immunoSEQ multiplex PCR, the TCRdb table keeps only in-frame clones and is missing some. That table furnishes V, J and clone size, whereas the DNA furnished D and trimming. Of under 300,000 clones listed, around 90% are singletons. The length of the CDR3 is 12 residues. Between the trimmed V and J ends, which lost 5 bases and 5 bases, there was a span of 7 bases. Germline values: CDR1 MNHEY, CDR2 SMNVEV (reference sequence).

The sequenced sample was PBMCs. The V gene is TRBV27, the J gene TRBJ2-1, with D uncertain. The TCR was taken from a girl aged 2 to 10 in good health and CMV-seronegative. The CDR3 here is CASSVAHNEQFF. CDR3 nucleotide sequence: TGTGCCAGCAGTGTGGCCCACAATGAGCAGTTCTTC.